This T cell receptor beta chain is drawn from a study of T cell responses to AZD1222 COVID-19 vaccine (dated by TCRdb to the early 2020s). For the wider study: Because spike-specific TCR depth and breadth did not differ between the two schedules, AZD1222 recipients who got a second dose at roughly 4 weeks were pooled with those who got a second dose at roughly 12 weeks. TCR sequencing was performed for 230 to 250 trial participants, of whom 200 to 220 were given two doses of AZD1222 and around 26 were given two doses of MenACWY control vaccine. Trial participants were enrolled by age into 18-55, 56-69 and 70-plus year subgroups, with roughly 160, 29 and 62 TCR-sequenced participants respectively. General findings and caveats noted by the study authors: After two AZD1222 doses, both the breadth and the depth of spike-specific TCRs were significantly higher than at day 0 and than in MenACWY recipients. Participants were mostly white British and included more females than males, and it was suggested by the authors that clonal diversity may have been underestimated. The 56-69-year group was small, and its depth increase did not reach significance, likely because of low power. Nearly half of unique spike-specific TCRs reportedly recognized epitopes outside regions mutated in the B.1.351 and B.1.1.7 variants. Conclusions about previously exposed vaccinees are limited because only 5 or 6 AZD1222 recipients were SARS-CoV-2 seropositive at baseline. The whole spike protein was spanned by vaccine-associated CD4 TCRs, and dominant responses were seen in regions 160-218 and 743-854. Because no day 14 peak-response samples were available, the repertoires could be characterized only after the peak T cell response.

This clone came up once. Its antigen is unknown. Per-nucleotide qualities are absent, and no much larger clonotype sits a single base away. CDR1 and CDR2 were assigned from the germline V gene as KGHSH and LQKENI. Cut back by 3 bases and 8 bases, the V and J ends lie 13 bases apart. From the cysteine through the phenylalanine, the CDR3 covers 13 amino acids. The CDR3 DNA has 39 bases and is translated from base 1. The CDR3 regions of human TCRbeta chains were analyzed by immunosequencing. The paper's data handling went like this. Repertoire TCRs were checked for matches against a reference library of SARS-CoV-2-specific TCRs that had been generated using the MIRA antigen-specificity platform. Breadth was defined as the fraction of unique TCRs that were SARS-CoV-2-associated, and depth was defined as the fraction of total T cells that were SARS-CoV-2-associated. Using the MIRA data, each spike-specific TCR was assigned both to the spike region to which the TCR was reactive and to a CD4 or CD8 class. Log10-transformed breadth and depth values were compared by one-way ANOVA with Sidak's multiple comparisons tests. Drawn from immuneACCESS, this table holds only the in-frame rearrangements with V and J called that TCRdb kept. Clones are partly lost; checked studies trace under half to an unresolved V gene and leave the rest unexplained. Clone size and the V and J calls come from that table; the DNA yielded D and trimming. This sample gives 85,000 to 130,000 clones in total; over 80% of them show up just once. The ten largest make up approximately 9% of the sample.

The time point label here, explained by the study, means: baseline before first vaccination. Samples from vaccinated people were obtained from the UK trials COV001 and COV002, which included a single-blind randomized controlled phase 2/3 trial of AZD1222 (ChAdOx1 nCoV-19) in healthy adults. For TCRbeta chain sequencing, PBMC samples were collected from trial participants at day 0 and at day 28 after the second dose. Material: peripheral blood, obtained on day 0 of AZD1222 vaccination. The receptor chain draws on TRBV18 and TRBJ1-1, with an unclear D gene assignment. The origin of this receptor is an adult in good health. The base sequence is TGTGCCAGCTCACCTAATCAGTCCGGGGAAGCTTTCTTT. Translated, it gives CASSPNQSGEAFF.